This note documents a single T cell receptor beta chain sequence. Its antigen remains unidentified. No base quality information exists; no much larger clone differs at one position. Enrolling through a virtual design, the prospective study's participants ranged in age from roughly 18 to 89 years and lived across approximately 25 United States geographic areas. In the prospective study, cohorts were assigned on the basis of participant-reported clinical history obtained from a screening survey and a study questionnaire. Exposed participants had been in contact, within 2 weeks of entering the study, with a person who had a PCR-confirmed or clinician-diagnosed case of COVID-19. Each participant in the prospective study had whole blood, serum and a nasopharyngeal or oropharyngeal swab collected by mobile phlebotomists. Over a roughly two-month period, participants in the prospective study had the option of providing additional blood draws and questionnaires. Prospective study blood samples were shipped either frozen or at room temperature before DNA extraction.

Relative to germline, V is missing 6 bases and J is missing 5 bases, with 7 bases of the junction outside any gene match. Per the germline V gene, MDHEN is the CDR1 and SYDVKM is the CDR2. There are 14 amino acids in the CDR3, from cysteine to phenylalanine inclusive. Here the CDR3 DNA is all that survives: 42 bases in frame from base 1. TCRbeta CDR3 regions were amplified from genomic DNA by means of the immunoSEQ Assay, a bias-controlled multiplex PCR. The authors' pipeline ran thus. The number of nucleated cells in each sample was estimated from the amplification of reference gene primers within the assay. To quantify the absolute abundance of each unique TCRbeta CDR3 rearrangement, sequence reads were collapsed and filtered. For each sample, productive Simpson clonality was calculated as the square root of Simpson's diversity index across productive rearrangements. TCRdb holds this immuneACCESS table with in-frame rearrangements only. Some clones are missing; in checked studies, unresolved V genes explain under half, and the rest has no known cause. The D gene and trimming were derived from the DNA, and the V and J assignments and clone size from that table. For this sample there are hundreds of thousands of clones; around 84% appear just once. 1.5% to 2% of the sample goes to the ten largest clones.

This sample is part of a study of blood T cell repertoires in COVID-19 (dated by TCRdb to the early 2020s). Turning to the overall study: Samples from collaborators originated in the United States, Italy and Spain and spanned both the acute and convalescent phases of COVID-19. The repertoires were released in a freely available public database meant as a resource for research on the immune response to SARS-CoV-2. Sample metadata almost always included a de-identified subject ID, COVID-19 status, age in years and sex. Where available, HLA class I and class II types were taken from metadata supplied by the sample provider and were not determined by assay-based typing. The prospective study material was composed of cDNA or gDNA derived from T cells, B-cell-depleted T cells, or PBMCs. Deeply sampled blood TCRbeta repertoires from subjects exposed to, actively infected with, or recovered from COVID-19 were included in the dataset. The samples were drawn from two sources: the first 160 participants of the ongoing ImmuneRACE study, and fewer than 1,500 subjects contributed by 6 global collaborators.

General study outcomes and caveats: Clinical and demographic metadata were provided uncurated, with the amount varying by source and participant.

The clonotype originates from a woman in her 30s who had been exposed to COVID-19. The sample taken for sequencing was PBMCs or T cells enriched from blood (not recorded which). The chain was built from TRBV28 and TRBJ1-2, with TRBD1 identical over 9 junction bases. The CDR3 reads as follows: CASSPTGGAYGYTF. The sequence in DNA is TGTGCCAGCAGCCCGACAGGGGGGGCTTATGGCTACACCTTC.